This TCR beta chain appears in the sequencing data of a study of control samples from healthy donors and cancer patients. Using immunoSEQ multiplex PCR, the repertoire was profiled, and TCRdb retains in-frame clones only, with some absent. This table holds some 150,000 clones, about nine tenths found once. This CDR3 contains 17 residues. The V gene's germline CDR1 is SGHDT and CDR2 YYEEEE. After removal of 3 bases from V and 2 bases from J, the junction contained 6 bases not matched to a gene. The receptor's source is a man aged 25 to 45 in good health. The chain uses TRBV5-6 and TRBJ2-7; 15 nucleotides align to TRBD2. The sample taken for sequencing was blood. CDR3 region: CASSSGLAGGPTYEQYF. The CDR3 DNA reads TGTGCCAGCAGCTCGGGACTAGCGGGGGGTCCTACCTACGAGCAGTACTTC.